A selection of T cell receptor beta chains follows, all from one sample in a study of CD8+CD57+ T cells in acquired aplastic anemia. TCRdb called the reads again in MiXCR, with one record for every CDR3 protein. The table records about 160,000 distinct CDR3 sequences, just under 45% of them present only once. Sequencing was done on a sample of sorted CD4+, CD8+, or CD8+CD57+ T cells (not recorded which) from PBMCs. Source of these receptors: a human donor in good health. Each CDR3 is given with its conserved first and last residue. Fields, in order: J gene, D gene, CDR3 length, V gene, CDR3 protein. The D gene is left open where the match is weak.

>TRBJ2-6|NA|17|TRBV19
CASSNQLSRTGANVLTF
>TRBJ1-5|NA|13|TRBV12-3/TRBV12-4
CASTDQGTQPQHF
>TRBJ2-1|TRBD2|17|TRBV6-5
CASSYGRLAGLYNEQFF
>TRBJ2-2|NA|15|TRBV7-3
CASSFSGANTGELFF
>TRBJ1-6|NA|15|TRBV19
CASSILDLVNSPLHF
>TRBJ2-1|TRBD2|19|TRBV11-2
CASSLGGTPGLAGGWEQFF
>TRBJ2-7|NA|12|TRBV5-4
CASSHPQGEQYF
>TRBJ2-1|NA|16|TRBV24-1
CATSGRGGQPNNEQFF
>TRBJ2-5|TRBD1|13|TRBV7-3
CASSLDREETQYF
>TRBJ1-1|NA|13|TRBV18
CASSTGQNTEAFF
>TRBJ2-2|NA|16|TRBV6-5
CASSSTHNMNTGELFF
>TRBJ2-2|NA|17|TRBV5-1
CASSPNFRGANTGELFF
>TRBJ1-1|NA|15|TRBV19
CASSISGASLGEAFF
>TRBJ2-1|NA|12|TRBV29-1
CSVRTRHNEQFF
>TRBJ1-4|NA|15|TRBV18
CASSGQGPTNEKLFF
>TRBJ2-7|TRBD1|13|TRBV2
CASEKGATYEQYF
>TRBJ2-5|NA|14|TRBV6-4
CASSSPSGGETQYF
>TRBJ2-1|NA|16|TRBV11-2
CASSFRLVPFSDEQFF
>TRBJ2-7|TRBD1|12|TRBV9
CASRQGDHEQYF
>TRBJ1-1|NA|13|TRBV12-3/TRBV12-4
CASSFGGKTEAFF
>TRBJ1-1|NA|15|TRBV18
CASSPRDPGYTEASF
>TRBJ1-3|NA|17|TRBV20-1
CSARGAVNSSPGNTIYF
>TRBJ1-1|TRBD1|13|TRBV18
CASSPTGQGVAFF
>TRBJ2-3|NA|15|TRBV15
CATSRGTESTDTQYF
>TRBJ2-7|NA|16|TRBV12-5
CVSGLSTQGPSYEQYF
>TRBJ1-1|NA|13|TRBV29-1
CSVVVGGNTEAFF
>TRBJ2-1|TRBD1|15|TRBV19
CASSSAGTGYNEQFF
>TRBJ1-4|NA|15|TRBV7-3
CASSLTGSDNEKLFF
>TRBJ2-7|TRBD2|14|TRBV6-2/TRBV6-3
CASRKSGGSYEQYF
>TRBJ2-7|TRBD1|15|TRBV24-1
CATSGETGALNEQYF
>TRBJ2-2|TRBD1|14|TRBV20-1
CSARTGANTGELFF
>TRBJ1-5|NA|14|TRBV10-2
CASRQGQVNQPQHF
>TRBJ1-2|TRBD1|13|TRBV10-2
CASSEKGGDGYTF
>TRBJ2-7|TRBD1|15|TRBV2
CASRETGTGFYEQYF
>TRBJ2-5|NA|13|TRBV7-6
CASSHGGRETQYF
>TRBJ1-2|TRBD1|13|TRBV20-1
CSATNRGNYGYTF
>TRBJ1-6|NA|11|TRBV6-2/TRBV6-3
CASSYNSPLHF
>TRBJ1-4|NA|16|TRBV18
CASSGVAGMTNEKLFF
>TRBJ2-7|NA|15|TRBV11-1
CASRTVATGTYEQYF
>TRBJ2-3|NA|14|TRBV2
CASVGLLSTDTQYF
>TRBJ1-1|NA|14|TRBV29-1
CSVVGVGGNTEAFF
>TRBJ1-1|TRBD1|13|TRBV19
CASRQGAGTEAFF
>TRBJ2-7|TRBD2|14|TRBV7-2
CASSLLAGMGEQYF